The 21 T cell receptor beta chains listed next were all sequenced from one sample in a study of T cell responses to AZD1222 COVID-19 vaccine (dated by TCRdb to 2020 to 2022). The library was obtained by the immunoSEQ multiplex PCR assay. TCRdb mirrors the immuneACCESS table, restricted to in-frame sequences. Some clones are absent from its copies; in checked studies, under half trace to an unresolved V gene, and the reason for the others is unknown. The sample table records over 150,000 clones; roughly nine tenths of these occur just once. The leading ten clones occupy around 3.7% of the sample. In the paper's terms, the time point label means: about 28 days (+/-7) after the second vaccine dose. The input for sequencing was peripheral blood, taken 28 days after the second AZD1222 dose. These receptor sequences come from an adult who received the AZD1222 COVID-19 vaccine.

This clone was counted once. J is TRBJ2-7 and V is TRBV18, with D possibly TRBD2 on 6 matching bases. The germline gives CDR1 KGHSH, CDR2 LQKENI. This CDR3 is built from 14 residues. Deletions cut 4 bases from V and 5 bases from J, with 15 bases between. The DNA for the CDR3 is TGTGCCAGCTCACTCCGGGACTCCTCGAACGAGCAGTACTTC. This translates into CASSLRDSSNEQYF.

The chain couples TRBV4-1 to TRBJ2-1, with D possibly matching TRBD2 (5 bases). V gave up 0 bases and J gave up 13 bases, with 16 bases separating them. The germline V gene encodes CDR1 MGHRA and CDR2 YSYEKL. This CDR3 comprises 14 residues. The CDR3 protein is CASSQDLEGVVQFF. Here the CDR3 DNA reads TGCGCCAGCAGCCAAGATCTAGAGGGAGTTGTACAGTTCTTC.

The V gene is TRBV2, the J gene TRBJ1-2; 7 bases are shared with TRBD1. V shed 5 bases, J shed 3 bases, and the junction held 12 bases outside the gene matches. The CDR3 is 16 residues long. Germline V gene data show CDR1 as SNHLY and CDR2 as FYNNEI. As DNA, the CDR3 is TGTGCCAGCAGTTATGGGAACAGGGGATCTGACTATGGCTACACCTTC. This translates into CASSYGNRGSDYGYTF.

This chain links TRBV9 with TRBJ1-4; D might be TRBD1 (6 bases). V was trimmed by 0 bases and J by 11 bases, leaving 14 bases between them. Germline V gene data show CDR1 as SGDLS and CDR2 as YYNGEE. The CDR3 has 14 amino acids. CDR3 bases: TGTGCCAGCAGCGTAGCCCAGAGGGGGGGCAAACTGTTTTTT. This sequence encodes CASSVAQRGGKLFF. Supplemented by reference TRBV9 and TRBJ1-4, the full variable domain reads DSGVTQTPKHLITATGQRVTLRCSPRSGDLSVYWYQQSLDQGLQFLIQYYNGEERAKGNILERFSAQQFPDLHSELNLSSLELGDSALYFCASSVAQRGGKLFFGSGTQLSVL.

The rearrangement joins TRBV11-3 to TRBJ1-4; no definite D call. V lost 3 bases to trimming and J lost 7 bases, with 21 bases between them. Germline V gene data show CDR1 as SGHNT and CDR2 as YENEEA. This CDR3 has 17 residues. The CDR3 DNA sequence: TGTGCCAGCAGCTTTGGGTGGTCTGGGAATGTCGGTGAAAAACTGTTTTTT. Protein: CASSFGWSGNVGEKLFF.

The chain is built from TRBV3-1 (or the pseudogene TRBV3-2) and TRBJ2-1; 7 nucleotides align to TRBD2. V lost 0 bases to trimming and J lost 2 bases; unmatched junction nucleotides: 13. The CDR3 consists of 19 residues. Germline V gene lookup returns CDR1 LGHDT and CDR2 YNNKEL (reference sequence). CDR3 nucleotide sequence: TGTGCCAGCAGCCAAGATCAGGCGGCCTGGGCGGGAGCCTACAATGAGCAGTTCTTC. This gives the protein CASSQDQAAWAGAYNEQFF.

This clone has just one count. This chain connects TRBV7-8 to TRBJ2-2; no definite D call. Trimming took 6 bases from V and 0 from J, leaving 14 bases between them. This CDR3 region has 16 residues. The germline V gene encodes CDR1 SGHVS and CDR2 FQNEAQ. CDR3 in amino acids: CASSPQARSNTGELFF. The CDR3 bases are TGTGCCAGCAGTCCGCAGGCTCGATCGAACACCGGGGAGCTGTTTTTT.

The chain employs TRBV6-5 and TRBJ1-4; no clear D gene. Germline CDR1 and CDR2: MNHEY and SVGAGI. The CDR3 length is 15 residues. The V end lost 2 bases, the J end lost 7 bases, and 14 bases lay between the germline ends. The CDR3 here is CASSYSWGQSEKLFF. The DNA for the CDR3 is TGTGCCAGCAGTTACAGTTGGGGTCAGAGTGAAAAACTGTTTTTT.

This clone was seen just once. This sequence joins TRBV6-4 and TRBJ1-3; weak D call: TRBD1 (6 bases). The CDR3 spans 17 residues. Germline-derived CDR1 and CDR2 are MRHNA and SNTAGT. V gave up 5 bases and J gave up 0 bases, with 17 bases separating them. This CDR3 reads CASSSSTGTSSGNTIYF. CDR3 in DNA: TGTGCCAGCAGTTCATCGACAGGAACCAGCTCTGGAAACACCATATATTTT.

Note on this clone: Other nucleotide sequences from this sample produce the same CDR3. The chain has TRBV7-9 and TRBJ2-1; maybe TRBD2 (5 bases). Germline values: CDR1 SEHNR, CDR2 FQNEAQ (reference sequence). The CDR3 contains 14 residues. Trimming took 5 bases from V and 6 from J, leaving 14 bases between them. The DNA for the CDR3 is TGTGCCAGCAGCCCCCGGACTGGAGCCAATGAGCAGTTCTTC. Translating gives CASSPRTGANEQFF.

This clone appeared a single time. The rearrangement uses TRBV20-1 and TRBJ2-7; a possible D gene is TRBD2 (5 bases). Germline-derived CDR1 and CDR2 are DFQATT and SNEGSKA (reference sequence). V was trimmed by 3 bases and J by 0 bases, leaving 15 bases between them. The CDR3 is made up of 15 amino acids. The CDR3 region is CSASIPLATSYEQYF. The CDR3 DNA reads as TGCAGTGCTAGTATTCCCCTAGCCACCTCCTACGAGCAGTACTTC.

This chain joins TRBV30 and TRBJ2-4; 8 bases match TRBD1. The germline V gene has CDR1 GTSNPN and CDR2 SVGIG (reference sequence). V trimming: 2 bases; J trimming: 8 bases; junction bases outside the gene matches: 8. CDR3 length: 14 amino acids. CDR3 DNA: TGTGCCTGGAGTTCCGCTGGACAGGGAGACATTCAGTACTTC. Translating it yields CAWSSAGQGDIQYF.

The chain employs TRBV2 and TRBJ2-1; possible D gene TRBD2, 5 bases. V lost 4 bases and J 2 bases, leaving 12 bases between the germline ends. The CDR3 loop spans 15 amino acids. CDR1 and CDR2 (germline): SNHLY, FYNNEI. The chain's CDR3 is CASSVPAVTYNEQFF. The CDR3 DNA is TGTGCCAGCAGTGTGCCAGCGGTGACCTACAATGAGCAGTTCTTC.

The chain has TRBV4-2 and TRBJ2-3; TRBD2 matches 9 bases. CDR3 length: 16 amino acids. The ends lost 3 bases at V and 1 base at J; junction bases unmatched: 5. CDR1 LGHNA and CDR2 YNFKEQ come from the germline V gene. The CDR3 DNA reads TGTGCCAGCAGCCAGTCCCGGACTAGCGGCACAGATACGCAGTATTTT. Encoded protein: CASSQSRTSGTDTQYF.

This clone was found a few times. This rearrangement joins TRBV7-2 to TRBJ2-7; D might be TRBD1 (7 bases). Trimming took 5 bases from V and 6 from J, leaving 17 bases between them. The CDR3 extends over 14 amino acids. Germline assignment: CDR1 SGHTA and CDR2 FQGNSA. The CDR3 region is CASSVAGQSPEQYF. The CDR3 coding sequence is TGTGCCAGCAGCGTGGCGGGACAGTCGCCCGAGCAGTACTTC.

V is TRBV3-1 (or the pseudogene TRBV3-2) and J is TRBJ2-7; 10 positions agree with TRBD1. Germline V gene lookup returns CDR1 LGHDT and CDR2 YNNKEL (reference sequence). J was trimmed by 3 bases and V by 1 base; bases with no gene match: 3. This CDR3 is 15 amino acids long. This chain's CDR3 is CASSQGGQGIYEQYF. In nucleotides, the CDR3 is TGTGCCAGCAGCCAAGGGGGACAGGGGATCTACGAGCAGTACTTC.

In this sample, this clone turned up a few times. The chain links TRBV3-1 (or the pseudogene TRBV3-2) to TRBJ1-5; no definite D call. CDR3 length: 13 residues. The V gene lost 0 bases and the J gene lost 4 bases, with 4 bases spanning the gap. CDR1 LGHDT and CDR2 YNNKEL come from the germline V gene (reference sequence). CDR3: CASSQEMNQPQHF. The CDR3 DNA follows: TGTGCCAGCAGCCAAGAAATGAATCAGCCCCAGCATTTT.

The rearrangement uses TRBV7-9 and TRBJ2-7; D remains unclear. V lost 4 bases, J lost 2 bases, and 6 bases lay in between. CDR1 and CDR2 (germline): SEHNR, FQNEAQ (reference sequence). The CDR3 runs 12 residues. The CDR3 loop reads CASSSGPYEQYF. The CDR3, as DNA: TGTGCCAGCAGCTCCGGGCCCTACGAGCAGTACTTC.

The rearrangement uses TRBV5-1 and TRBJ2-5, with 10 nucleotides matching TRBD1. This CDR3 comprises 15 residues. CDR1 and CDR2 from the germline V gene are SGHRS and YFSETQ. The V gene end was trimmed by 5 bases and the J gene end by 3 bases; junction bases not matched to a gene: 7. The CDR3 DNA follows: TGCGCCAGCAGTCGACAGGGGGCGCGGGAAGAGACCCAGTACTTC. Its translation: CASSRQGAREETQYF.

The gene calls are TRBV24-1 and TRBJ2-3, with TRBD2 as a possible D gene (5 bases). The germline V and J ends were trimmed by 3 bases and 5 bases, with 11 bases remaining between them. This CDR3 contains 14 residues. Germline V lookup: CDR1 KGHDR, CDR2 SFDVKD. In nucleotides, the CDR3 is TGTGCCACCAGTGATCGACGGGCGGGAGATACGCAGTATTTT. Translating gives CATSDRRAGDTQYF.

V usage is TRBV7-2 and J usage is TRBJ2-7; 8 bases are a match to TRBD1. Germline trimming cut 4 bases from V and 3 bases from J; bases unmatched to any gene: 2. The V gene's germline CDR1 is SGHTA and CDR2 FQGNSA. The CDR3 consists of 13 residues. CDR3 nucleotide sequence: TGTGCCAGCAGCTCAGGGACAGGCTACGAGCAGTACTTC. This codes for CASSSGTGYEQYF.